The 20 T cell receptor beta chains below come from one sample, sequenced in a study of blood T cell repertoires in COVID-19. Repertoires were generated with immunoSEQ multiplex PCR, while TCRdb's copy carries only in-frame clones and drops some. The table has some 100,000 clones, around four fifths seen once. Source material: peripheral blood. All receptors derive from a human donor in a cohort sampled during active COVID-19.

The chain recombines TRBV2 with TRBJ1-4; D gene unclear. Trimming removed 7 bases from V and 0 bases from J, with 12 bases in between. The CDR3 length is 15 residues. The germline gives CDR1 SNHLY, CDR2 FYNNEI. This CDR3 reads CASTINRPTNEKLFF. DNA of the CDR3: TGTGCCAGCACCATTAACAGACCAACTAATGAAAAACTGTTTTTT.

The genes are TRBV18 and TRBJ1-2; D is uncertain. V was clipped by 2 bases and J by 4 bases, with 8 bases between them. The CDR3 contains 13 residues. Germline loops: CDR1 KGHSH, CDR2 LQKENI. In nucleotides, the CDR3 is TGTGCCAGCTCACCATCGGGGAGCTATGGCTACACCTTC. Its translation is CASSPSGSYGYTF.

The rearrangement uses TRBV6-6 and TRBJ1-1; 8 bases line up with TRBD1. Germline V gene lookup returns CDR1 MNHNY and CDR2 SVGAGI (reference sequence). This CDR3 spans 16 amino acids. The junction had 11 bases not matched to a gene; V was cut back by 0 bases and J by 8 bases. The CDR3 sequence: CASSYSGTGKPLEAFF. The CDR3 DNA reads as TGTGCCAGCAGTTACTCGGGGACAGGAAAACCGTTGGAAGCTTTCTTT.

This clone was seen only a few times. J is TRBJ1-5 and V is TRBV2; tentatively, D is TRBD1 (6 bases). Germline values: CDR1 SNHLY, CDR2 FYNNEI. The V and J ends lost 9 bases and 7 bases respectively, with 22 bases between them. This CDR3 region has 15 residues. CDR3 protein: CASGGPGKGTQPQHF. For the CDR3, the DNA is TGTGCCAGTGGGGGCCCAGGAAAGGGAACCCAGCCCCAGCATTTT.

The chain joins TRBV15 to TRBJ1-2; TRBD1 agrees at 10 bases. Germline V CDR1 and CDR2: LNHNV, YYDKDF (reference sequence). The CDR3 loop spans 16 amino acids. Trimming removed 5 bases from V and 8 bases from J; junction bases left unmatched: 14. The CDR3 nucleotides are TGTGCCACCAGCGGCCAAAGCCCGGGACAGGGGTCCGGCTACACCTTC. As protein: CATSGQSPGQGSGYTF.

The DNA of the CDR3 is TGTGCCAGTAGTCCTCGTACCGGGACTAGCGGCTACGAGCAGTACTTC. Translated, it gives CASSPRTGTSGYEQYF. The rearrangement joins TRBV19 to TRBJ2-7; 11 bases match TRBD2. The germline CDR1 and CDR2 sequences are LNHDA and SQIVND (reference sequence). The CDR3 extends over 16 amino acids. J was trimmed by 3 bases and V by 5 bases; bases with no gene match: 9.

The rearrangement links TRBV28 to TRBJ2-1, with TRBD2 matching 13 bases. J lost 6 bases, V lost 5 bases, and 7 bases had no gene match. From germline, CDR1 is MDHEN and CDR2 SYDVKM. The CDR3 loop spans 16 amino acids. The CDR3 region has the DNA TGTGCCAGCAGTCCACTAGGACTAGCGGGAGTCAATGAGCAGTTCTTC. It specifies CASSPLGLAGVNEQFF.

This chain uses TRBV6-5 with TRBJ2-2, with 9 bases lining up with TRBD1. V lost 7 bases to trimming and J lost 6 bases; unmatched junction nucleotides: 9. The CDR3 has 15 residues. Germline V gene data show CDR1 as MNHEY and CDR2 as SVGAGI. The CDR3 reads CASNPQGAMAGELFF. In nucleotides, the CDR3 is TGTGCCAGCAATCCACAGGGGGCAATGGCCGGGGAGCTGTTTTTT.

The rearrangement joins TRBV29-1 to TRBJ1-6; TRBD1 is a possible D gene (5 bases). CDR1 and CDR2 from the germline V gene are SQVTM and ANQGSEA. The CDR3 is 13 residues long. V lost 4 bases, J lost 7 bases, and 11 bases lay in between. The CDR3 region is CSVAREFNSPLHF. The CDR3 DNA reads TGCAGCGTTGCCAGGGAATTCAATTCACCCCTCCACTTT.

The sample holds a few counts of this clone. V is TRBV5-5 and J is TRBJ2-3, with TRBD2 identical over 7 bases. After removal of 4 bases from V and 0 bases from J, the junction contained 11 bases not matched to a gene. CDR1 is SGHKS, CDR2 YYEKEE, per germline (reference sequence). The CDR3 is made up of 17 amino acids. CDR3 coding DNA: TGTGCCAGCAGCCAACAACAACTAGCGCCGAGCACAGATACGCAGTATTTT. Translating gives CASSQQQLAPSTDTQYF.

V and J are TRBV14 and TRBJ2-5; D may be TRBD2 (6 bases). Per the germline V gene, CDR1 is SGHDN and CDR2 is FVKESK. The length of the CDR3 is 15 residues. V was clipped by 4 bases and J by 2 bases, with 14 bases between them. The CDR3 reads CASSRWSLAQETQYF. The CDR3 DNA reads TGTGCCAGCAGCCGCTGGTCCCTAGCGCAAGAGACCCAGTACTTC.

The chain is built from TRBV7-9 and TRBJ1-1, with a tentative D call TRBD1 (6 bases). The CDR3 has 13 amino acids. Germline CDR1 reads SEHNR; CDR2 reads FQNEAQ (reference sequence). V was cut by 5 bases and J by 5 bases, with 12 bases left in between. The CDR3 is CASSVQGGTEAFF. DNA of the CDR3: TGTGCCAGCAGCGTACAGGGAGGGACTGAAGCTTTCTTT.

The CDR3 DNA reads as TGTGCCAGCCGGCCAGGGGCCGGGGAGCTGTTTTTT. Residues: CASRPGAGELFF. V and J are TRBV19 and TRBJ2-2, with TRBD1 as a possible D gene (6 bases). CDR1 and CDR2 from the germline V gene are LNHDA and SQIVND (reference sequence). The CDR3 is made up of 12 amino acids. The ends were cut back, 9 bases at V and 6 bases at J, with 11 bases in the middle.

The V gene is TRBV14, the J gene TRBJ1-2; 10 bases agree with TRBD1. With V trimmed by 3 bases and J by 3 bases, 4 bases remained unmatched. This CDR3 comprises 15 residues. Germline V lookup: CDR1 SGHDN, CDR2 FVKESK. CDR3 sequence reads: CASSHYGTGDYGYTF. CDR3 nucleotide sequence: TGTGCCAGCAGCCACTATGGGACAGGGGACTATGGCTACACCTTC.

There are a few counts of this clone. The genes are TRBV5-6 and TRBJ2-4, with a tentative D call TRBD2 (6 bases). V was shortened by 0 bases and J by 6 bases, with 16 bases between the two germline ends. Germline V gives CDR1 SGHDT, CDR2 YYEEEE. The CDR3 has 16 residues. In DNA, the CDR3 is TGTGCCAGCAGCTTGGCAGGAGGGGCGCACGTAAACATTCAGTACTTC. Protein sequence: CASSLAGGAHVNIQYF.

The chain carries TRBV2 and TRBJ1-4, with D tentatively TRBD1 (5 bases). Trimming removed 11 bases at V and 4 bases at J, with 11 bases between. Germline V gene sequence: CDR1 SNHLY, CDR2 FYNNEI. The CDR3 has 12 residues. The CDR3 DNA sequence: TGTGCCTGTCGGGGGAATAATGAAAAACTGTTTTTT. Its translation: CACRGNNEKLFF.

This chain joins TRBV5-1 and TRBJ2-5, with a tentative D call TRBD1 (6 bases). V was trimmed by 0 bases and J by 4 bases, leaving 10 bases between them. CDR3 length: 14 residues. CDR1 is SGHRS and CDR2 is YFSETQ in the germline V gene. The CDR3 nucleotides are TGCGCCAGCAGCTTGGACAGGGTTGGAGAGACCCAGTACTTC. It specifies CASSLDRVGETQYF.

The chain couples TRBV7-9 to TRBJ1-2; D is uncertain. Germline-derived CDR1 and CDR2 are SEHNR and FQNEAQ (reference sequence). The V gene lost 4 bases and the J gene lost 6 bases, with 21 bases spanning the gap. This CDR3 has 16 amino acids. The CDR3 DNA reads as TGTGCCAGCAGCTCGGTAGATGGGGAGAGACCTAATGGCTACACCTTC. It specifies CASSSVDGERPNGYTF.

The chain links TRBV28 to TRBJ1-2, with 8 bases that match TRBD1. After removal of 6 bases from V and 4 bases from J, the junction contained 7 bases not matched to a gene. This CDR3 contains 14 residues. Germline V CDR1 and CDR2: MDHEN, SYDVKM. The CDR3 sequence is CASRRQGIGYGYTF. The CDR3 coding sequence is TGTGCCAGCAGAAGACAGGGGATCGGCTATGGCTACACCTTC.

This chain links TRBV6-5 with TRBJ2-7; 9 nucleotides align to TRBD2. CDR1 is MNHEY and CDR2 is SVGAGI in the germline V gene. V gave up 4 bases and J gave up 0 bases; unmatched junction bases: 4. This CDR3 has 15 amino acids. The CDR3 DNA is TGTGCCAGCAGTTTCCTAGCGGGATCCTCCTACGAGCAGTACTTC. As protein: CASSFLAGSSYEQYF.